The 4 T cell receptor beta chains below were found in one sample sequenced in a study of OX40 agonist ivuxolimab in advanced cancers. Assay: immunoSEQ multiplex PCR; the TCRdb copy retains only in-frame clones and omits some. The sample lists 65,000 to 75,000 clones; around 89% were seen once. The sample in question was CD4+ or CD8+ T cells sorted from blood, obtained in a trial of the OX40 agonist ivuxolimab. These receptors were taken from an adult with an advanced solid tumor such as melanoma, head and neck, liver or kidney cancer.

The chain combines TRBV4-1 with TRBJ2-3, with D unclear. The CDR3 consists of 14 residues. Germline loops: CDR1 MGHRA, CDR2 YSYEKL. Trimming shortened V by 1 base and J by 6 bases, and 11 bases separated the two germline ends. The CDR3 sequence: CASSQVGNTDTQYF. The CDR3 DNA reads as TGCGCCAGCAGCCAAGTAGGCAATACCGATACGCAGTATTTT.

The V gene is TRBV7-9, the J gene TRBJ1-6; D gene unclear. This CDR3 is built from 12 residues. V was cut by 3 bases and J by 13 bases, with 10 bases left in between. The germline V gene has CDR1 SEHNR and CDR2 FQNEAQ (reference sequence). DNA of the CDR3: TGTGCCAGCAGCTTTGACTTGGGCCCCCTCCACTTT. Its translation: CASSFDLGPLHF.

This clone is a singleton in its sample. This sequence joins TRBV18 and TRBJ1-3, with TRBD1 identical over 7 bases. This CDR3 has 15 amino acids. Germline V gene data show CDR1 as KGHSH and CDR2 as LQKENI. Trimming took 0 bases from V and 4 from J; bases not matched to a gene: 3. For the CDR3, the DNA is TGTGCCAGCTCACCACCGACAGGGAGGGGAAACACCATATATTTT. Translated, it gives CASSPPTGRGNTIYF. Looking up the rest from reference TRBV18 and TRBJ1-3 gives the full variable domain: NAGVMQNPRHLVRRRGQEARLRCSPMKGHSHVYWYRQLPEEGLKFMVYLQKENIIDESGMPKERFSAEFPKEGPSILRIQQVVRGDSAAYFCASSPPTGRGNTIYFGEGSWLTVV.

The gene calls are TRBV29-1 and TRBJ1-2; TRBD1 matches 7 bases. CDR3 length: 15 residues. From germline, CDR1 is SQVTM and CDR2 ANQGSEA. Germline trimming cut 3 bases from V and 5 bases from J; bases unmatched to any gene: 12. This CDR3 reads CSVEPTGRSRYGYTF. CDR3 coding DNA: TGCAGCGTTGAGCCGACAGGGAGGTCGCGATATGGCTACACCTTC.